These 24 T cell receptor beta chains were sequenced from one sample in a study of response to subunit inactivated influenza vaccine. TCRdb recomputed calls from the RT-PCR reads with MiXCR, one row per CDR3 protein. The sample has about 700,000 distinct CDR3 sequences; about 15% are singletons. The sample in question was PBMCs from blood, obtained 14 to 15 days before vaccination. The receptors originated from a man aged 50-60 years who received an inactivated influenza vaccine.

The CDR3 region is CSASEGSNEKLFF. The DNA for the CDR3 is TGCAGTGCTAGCGAAGGGTCTAATGAAAAACTGTTTTTT. The genes are TRBV20-1 and TRBJ1-4; D unclear. From germline, CDR1 is DFQATT and CDR2 SNEGSKA (reference sequence). The V gene lost 3 bases and the J gene lost 3 bases, with 8 bases spanning the gap. The CDR3 covers 13 residues.

There are a few counts of this clonotype. This rearrangement joins TRBV7-8 to TRBJ1-1, with D possibly being TRBD1 (5 bases). Trimming stripped 1 base from V and 3 bases from J, with 9 bases between. Germline lookup yields CDR1 SGHVS and CDR2 FQNEAQ. The CDR3 is made up of 14 amino acids. CDR3 bases: TGTGCCAGCAGCTTAGGGACACTCTACACTGAAGCTTTCTTT. As protein: CASSLGTLYTEAFF.

This clonotype turned up a few times. This sequence joins TRBV5-1 and TRBJ2-5; no clear D. Germline values: CDR1 SGHRS, CDR2 YFSETQ. The CDR3 sequence is 14 residues long. V was pared by 4 bases and J by 7 bases, with 17 bases between. CDR3 sequence: CASSLSGNSGTQYF. The CDR3 bases are TGCGCCAGCAGCCTGTCTGGGAATTCTGGGACCCAGTACTTC. The whole variable domain, filled in from reference TRBV5-1 and TRBJ2-5, reads KAGVTQTPRYLIKTRGQQVTLSCSPISGHRSVSWYQQTPGQGLQFLFEYFSETQRNKGNFPGRFSGRQFSNSRSEMNVSTLELGDSALYLCASSLSGNSGTQYFGPGTRLLVL.

The gene calls are TRBV29-1 and TRBJ1-2; 7 bases line up with TRBD1. Trimming cost V 3 bases and J 3 bases; bases outside gene matches: 7. The CDR3 has 14 residues. CDR1 SQVTM and CDR2 ANQGSEA come from the germline V gene. In DNA, the CDR3 is TGCAGCGTTGATCCCTCCGGGACAGACTATGGCTACACCTTC. Residues: CSVDPSGTDYGYTF. Filled out from reference TRBV29-1 and TRBJ1-2, the complete variable domain reads SAVISQKPSRDICQRGTSLTIQCQVDSQVTMMFWYRQQPGQSLTLIATANQGSEATYESGFVIDKFPISRPNLTFSTLTVSNMSPEDSSIYLCSVDPSGTDYGYTFGSGTRLTVV.

Note on this clonotype: A much larger clone sits a single nucleotide away, making a read error possible. The rearrangement joins TRBV4-3 to TRBJ2-1; unclear D gene. This CDR3 is 14 amino acids long. Deletions cut 5 bases from V and 0 bases from J, with 8 bases between. Germline V gene data show CDR1 as LGHNA and CDR2 as YSLEER. The CDR3 region is CASSERASYNEQFF. The CDR3 bases are TGCGCCAGCAGCGAGAGAGCCTCCTACAATGAGCAGTTCTTC.

This chain joins TRBV20-1 and TRBJ2-7, with D uncertain. Germline lookup yields CDR1 DFQATT and CDR2 SNEGSKA (reference sequence). CDR3 size: 13 residues. CDR3 region: CRAQTPTSYEQYF. CDR3 coding DNA: TGCAGGGCTCAGACTCCAACCTCCTACGAGCAGTACTTC.

This clonotype showed up many times. The chain recombines TRBV11-1 with TRBJ2-7; D is tentatively TRBD1 or TRBD2 (5 bases each). Germline V gene sequence: CDR1 SGHAT, CDR2 FQDESV (reference sequence). Trimming removed 5 bases from V and 3 bases from J, with 11 bases in between. This CDR3 has 13 amino acids. The CDR3 bases are TGTGCCAGCAGCGATACAGGACTCTACGAGCAGTACTTC. Translated: CASSDTGLYEQYF.

The rearrangement uses TRBV7-9 and TRBJ1-1; D possibly corresponds to TRBD1 (6 bases). Trimming cost V 4 bases and J 4 bases, with 13 bases left between them. This CDR3 region has 14 residues. The germline gives CDR1 SEHNR, CDR2 FQNEAQ (reference sequence). CDR3 sequence (DNA): TGTGCCAGCAGCTCGTTCAGGGGTGTCACTGAAGCTTTCTTT. Encoded protein: CASSSFRGVTEAFF.

On this clonotype itself: A junction end diverges from the germline sequence, so it may reflect a read error. The chain recombines TRBV12-3 or TRBV12-4 with TRBJ2-5, with D perhaps TRBD1 or TRBD2 (5 bases each). The CDR3 has 15 amino acids. The CDR3 DNA reads TGTTCCAGCAGTTTCCCGGGACCGGGACAAGAGACCCAGTACTTC. Its protein is CSSSFPGPGQETQYF.

The V gene is TRBV5-1, the J gene TRBJ2-6, with D possibly TRBD1 on 6 matching bases. The V end lost 3 bases, the J end lost 0 bases, and 7 bases lay between the germline ends. CDR1 is SGHRS, CDR2 YFSETQ, per germline. This CDR3 has 15 amino acids. Written as DNA, the CDR3 is TGCGCCAGCAGCTGGACAGTCTCTGGGGCCAACGTCCTGACTTTC. The encoded protein is CASSWTVSGANVLTF.

This clonotype appeared a single time. The V call is TRBV4-2, the J call TRBJ2-7, with D hard to call. CDR1 is LGHNA and CDR2 is YNFKEQ in the germline V gene. The V end lost 10 bases, the J end lost 7 bases, and 20 bases lay between the germline ends. The CDR3 is 13 residues long. CDR3 residues: CAISPSLWWEQYF. DNA for the CDR3: TGTGCCATCAGTCCCTCGCTTTGGTGGGAGCAGTACTTC.

This clonotype was seen more than once but under ten times. The rearrangement uses TRBV12-3 or TRBV12-4 and TRBJ2-2; 7 positions agree with TRBD1. The CDR3 covers 17 residues. Trimming removed 3 bases from V and 5 bases from J; junction bases left unmatched: 12. The CDR3 DNA reads TGTGCCAGCAGTTTTCCCTTGACAGGGTGGAGTACCGGGGAGCTGTTTTTT. Translation gives CASSFPLTGWSTGELFF.

This clonotype was seen a few times. The V and J genes are TRBV12-3 or TRBV12-4 and TRBJ2-1; D gene ambiguous. V shed 3 bases and J shed 4 bases, with 19 bases lying between them. The CDR3 length is 17 residues. CDR3 bases: TGTGCCAGCAGTTTCGGTAGAAGGACCCTAAGGTACAATGAGCAGTTCTTC. This translates into CASSFGRRTLRYNEQFF.

A few counts support this clonotype. This chain connects TRBV4-3 to TRBJ2-7; TRBD2 agrees at 11 bases. After removal of 1 base from V and 2 bases from J, the junction contained 4 bases not matched to a gene. The germline gives CDR1 LGHNA, CDR2 YSLEER. This CDR3 is built from 16 residues. The CDR3 bases are TGCGCCAGCAGCCAAGGCACTAGCGGGAGAACCTACGAGCAGTACTTC. The encoded protein is CASSQGTSGRTYEQYF.

This clonotype was detected only a few times. The CDR3: CASSQSIGSSYNSPLHF. For the CDR3, the DNA is TGCGCCAGCAGCCAATCCATTGGGAGCTCCTATAATTCACCCCTCCACTTT. The chain uses TRBV5-1 and TRBJ1-6; D remains unclear. Germline V gene sequence: CDR1 SGHRS, CDR2 YFSETQ. The CDR3 spans 17 residues. V was clipped by 4 bases and J by 0 bases, with 14 bases between them.

The chain is built from TRBV29-1 and TRBJ1-2; 11 bases map to TRBD1. Germline V lookup: CDR1 SQVTM, CDR2 ANQGSEA. This CDR3 comprises 13 residues. Losses at the gene ends were 8 bases for V and 7 bases for J; bases not matched to a gene: 9. CDR3 residues: CSTSGQGAVGYTF. The CDR3 region has the DNA TGCAGCACCTCAGGACAGGGGGCCGTTGGCTACACCTTC.

This clonotype was counted between two and nine times. The chain has TRBV7-6 and TRBJ2-7; TRBD2 might be the D (6 bases). Germline loops: CDR1 SGHVS, CDR2 FNYEAQ. The CDR3 sequence is 15 residues long. Trimming left V 5 bases short and J 0 bases short, with 14 bases between. CDR3: CASSRIRGSSYEQYF. CDR3 nucleotide sequence: TGTGCCAGCAGCCGGATCCGGGGGAGCTCCTACGAGCAGTACTTC. The full variable domain, completed using reference TRBV7-6 and TRBJ2-7, is GAGVSQSPRYKVTKRGQDVALRCDPISGHVSLYWYRQALGQGPEFLTYFNYEAQQDKSGLPNDRFSAERPEGSISTLTIQRTEQRDSAMYRCASSRIRGSSYEQYFGPGTRLTVT.

This clonotype was detected only a few times. The chain joins TRBV2 to TRBJ2-2; 14 nucleotides match TRBD2. The V gene's germline CDR1 is SNHLY and CDR2 FYNNEI. Losses at the gene ends were 10 bases for V and 3 bases for J; bases not matched to a gene: 4. The CDR3 sequence is 15 residues long. The CDR3 DNA reads as TGTGCCACCGCGGGACTAGCGGGGGACACCGGGGAGCTGTTTTTT. It translates to CATAGLAGDTGELFF.

This clonotype showed up just a few times. The chain couples TRBV12-3 or TRBV12-4 to TRBJ1-2; the D is unclear. V was cut by 6 bases and J by 0 bases, with 11 bases left in between. This CDR3 region has 14 residues. CDR3 in amino acids: CASSSLSANYGYTF. In DNA form, the CDR3 reads TGTGCCAGCAGCTCACTCTCAGCTAACTATGGCTACACCTTC.

The chain carries TRBV20-1 and TRBJ2-7; TRBD1 might be the D (6 bases). The V gene lost 4 bases and the J gene lost 0 bases, with 10 bases spanning the gap. Germline V CDR1 and CDR2: DFQATT, SNEGSKA (reference sequence). This CDR3 contains 13 residues. CDR3 sequence (DNA): TGCAGTGCTACTTGGGACAACTCCTACGAGCAGTACTTC. Translation gives CSATWDNSYEQYF.

The V call is TRBV2, the J call TRBJ1-5; D remains ambiguous. Germline V gene data show CDR1 as SNHLY and CDR2 as FYNNEI. There are 15 residues in the CDR3. The V end lost 7 bases, the J end lost 0 bases, and 13 bases lay between the germline ends. The CDR3: CASTPARSSNQPQHF. The DNA of the CDR3 is TGTGCCAGCACCCCGGCCAGGAGTAGCAATCAGCCCCAGCATTTT.

The rearrangement uses TRBV27 and TRBJ1-2; possible D gene TRBD1, 5 bases. Germline CDR1 MNHEY, CDR2 SMNVEV (reference sequence). V was pared by 5 bases and J by 1 base, with 14 bases between. The CDR3 sequence is 15 residues long. The CDR3 coding sequence is TGTGCCAGCAGTCTCAGGGCTACCGTTAACTATGGCTACACCTTC. Translation gives CASSLRATVNYGYTF.

There are many counts of this clonotype. The chain's CDR3 is CASSLTGTGKFNEQYF. In DNA form, the CDR3 reads TGTGCCAGCAGTTTAACCGGGACAGGGAAATTCAACGAGCAGTACTTC. The genes are TRBV28 and TRBJ2-7; 9 bases are a match to TRBD1. Germline loops: CDR1 MDHEN, CDR2 SYDVKM. This CDR3 spans 16 amino acids. The ends lost 2 bases at V and 5 bases at J; junction bases unmatched: 10.

In this sample, this clonotype turned up a few times. CDR3 loop: CASTAKGQGAHLTEQFF. DNA of the CDR3: TGTGCCAGTACCGCTAAAGGGCAGGGGGCGCATTTGACTGAGCAGTTCTTC. The rearrangement joins TRBV19 to TRBJ2-1; 8 nucleotides line up with TRBD1. V gave up 7 bases and J gave up 9 bases; unmatched junction bases: 20. Germline CDR1 LNHDA, CDR2 SQIVND (reference sequence). There are 17 residues in the CDR3.